This TCR beta chain was captured in a study of shared clonotypes between healthy human individuals. Study outcomes and limitations: Against clonotypes common to all four donors, non-shared ones had lower generation probabilities.

Donors, healthy HIV-negative adults, lacked recent acute infections or vaccinations. Naive CD45RA+ and memory CD45RA-negative subsets were split from CD4+ cells. Germline V CDR1 and CDR2: SGHTA, FQGNSA. This CDR3 comprises 15 residues. Trimming took 6 bases from V and 1 from J, leaving 14 bases between them. Of note for this clone: Its antigen is currently unknown.

Genomic DNA from each subset was divided evenly over several immunoSEQ plates. Profiled with immunoSEQ multiplex PCR; TCRdb holds only in-frame clones, not every one. Among roughly 2 million clones listed, under 97% were seen once. Sequences were obtained from naive CD4+ T cells sorted from blood. Subset in this sample: CD45RA+ positively selected. This TCR was sampled from a man aged 18 to 35 in good health. The chain carries TRBV7-2 and TRBJ2-3, with a tentative D call TRBD2 (6 bases). CDR3 loop: CASSVQGGGTDTQYF. CDR3 DNA sequence: TGTGCCAGCAGTGTGCAGGGAGGAGGCACAGATACGCAGTATTTT.